Below, 18 T cell receptor beta chains from the same sample are listed, as sequenced in a study of T cell therapy after organ transplantation. For these TCRs, the target antigens are not known. Profiled with immunoSEQ multiplex PCR; TCRdb holds only in-frame clones, not every one. The sample includes about 48,000 clones, over 90% of them seen just once. Material: CD8+ T cells from blood, obtained before autologous CMV-specific T cell therapy. The source of these receptors is a human patient who had received a solid organ transplant and had CMV disease.

V usage is TRBV6-4 and J usage is TRBJ2-3, with 12 bases matching TRBD2. Per the germline V gene, CDR1 is MRHNA and CDR2 is SNTAGT. V lost 6 bases, J lost 4 bases, and 5 bases stayed unmatched. The CDR3 is 15 residues long. This CDR3 reads CASSPSSGGADTQYF. CDR3 bases: TGTGCCAGCAGCCCATCTAGCGGGGGGGCAGATACGCAGTATTTT.

The V and J genes are TRBV13 and TRBJ1-1; D gene uncertain. Between the trimmed V and J ends, which lost 5 bases and 0 bases, there was a span of 10 bases. The CDR3 is 14 residues long. Germline CDR1 is PRHDT and CDR2 is FYEKMQ (reference sequence). The CDR3 loop reads CASSPDGLNTEAFF. The CDR3 nucleotides are TGTGCCAGCAGCCCGGACGGCCTGAACACTGAAGCTTTCTTT.

This chain joins TRBV7-2 and TRBJ1-2; D is undetermined. The V gene's germline CDR1 is SGHTA and CDR2 FQGNSA. The CDR3 spans 14 residues. Trimming cost V 4 bases and J 4 bases, with 13 bases left between them. The CDR3 loop is CASSSERWAYGYTF. In DNA, the CDR3 is TGTGCCAGCAGCTCGGAGAGATGGGCCTATGGCTACACCTTC.

The chain links TRBV5-5 to TRBJ1-3; D not resolved. V lost 0 bases and J lost 0, with 7 bases in between. Germline lookup yields CDR1 SGHKS and CDR2 YYEKEE (reference sequence). The CDR3 loop spans 15 amino acids. CDR3 sequence: CASSLVQNSGNTIYF. CDR3 sequence (DNA): TGTGCCAGCAGCTTGGTCCAAAACTCTGGAAACACCATATATTTT. Looking up the rest from reference TRBV5-5 and TRBJ1-3 gives the full variable domain: DAGVTQSPTHLIKTRGQQVTLRCSPISGHKSVSWYQQVLGQGPQFIFQYYEKEERGRGNFPDRFSARQFPNYSSELNVNALLLGDSALYLCASSLVQNSGNTIYFGEGSWLTVV.

The CDR3 DNA reads as TGCAGCGTTGAGGGCAGGGGGCATCCTGGGGACGAGCAGTACTTC. Translated, it gives CSVEGRGHPGDEQYF. The J gene is TRBJ2-7, the V gene TRBV29-1; 8 bases line up with TRBD1. The CDR3 has 15 amino acids. Germline V gene sequence: CDR1 SQVTM, CDR2 ANQGSEA. Trimming removed 3 bases from V and 5 bases from J; junction bases left unmatched: 12.

V and J are TRBV6-6 and TRBJ2-5; D is possibly TRBD1 (5 bases). The J call may be faulty, since TRBJ2-7 better matches the DNA end. Germline-derived CDR1 and CDR2 are MNHNY and SVGAGI (reference sequence). The CDR3 consists of 14 residues. The CDR3 spells CASSSRTPTYEQYF. Here the CDR3 DNA reads TGTGCCAGCAGTTCTAGGACACCAACCTACGAGCAGTACTTC.

The chain employs TRBV14 and TRBJ2-7; the D gene could be TRBD1 or TRBD2 (5 bases each). Germline CDR1 is SGHDN and CDR2 is FVKESK. The CDR3 has 15 residues. The V end lost 6 bases, the J end lost 3 bases, and 18 bases lay between the germline ends. The CDR3 loop is CASRRGDQNLYEQYF. The DNA for the CDR3 is TGTGCCAGCAGGCGAGGGGACCAAAACCTCTACGAGCAGTACTTC.

Here the CDR3 DNA reads TGTGCCAGCAGCTGGGGGGACACCTCCTACGAGCAGTACTTC. Encoded protein: CASSWGDTSYEQYF. This sequence joins TRBV5-6 and TRBJ2-7; D is perhaps TRBD1 or TRBD2 (6 bases each). Per germline, CDR1 SGHDT and CDR2 YYEEEE. The CDR3 is made up of 14 amino acids. The V and J ends lost 3 bases and 0 bases respectively, with 10 bases between them.

The J gene is TRBJ2-5, the V gene TRBV6-6, with TRBD2 matching 9 bases. The CDR3 is made up of 15 amino acids. Germline values: CDR1 MNHNY, CDR2 SVGAGI (reference sequence). V shed 0 bases, J shed 5 bases, and the junction held 4 bases outside the gene matches. The CDR3, as DNA: TGTGCCAGCAGTTACTCGGCGGGAGGGGGGGAGACCCAGTACTTC. This encodes CASSYSAGGGETQYF.

The chain employs TRBV5-1 and TRBJ2-1; 7 bases map to TRBD2. Trimming took 0 bases from V and 6 from J; bases not matched to a gene: 9. The CDR3 loop spans 16 amino acids. Per the germline V gene, CDR1 is SGHRS and CDR2 is YFSETQ. The DNA of the CDR3 is TGCGCCAGCAGCTTGGCCTTAGGGCTAGCGGCCAATGAGCAGTTCTTC. Translation: CASSLALGLAANEQFF. Drawing the rest from reference TRBV5-1 and TRBJ2-1, the complete variable domain is KAGVTQTPRYLIKTRGQQVTLSCSPISGHRSVSWYQQTPGQGLQFLFEYFSETQRNKGNFPGRFSGRQFSNSRSEMNVSTLELGDSALYLCASSLALGLAANEQFFGPGTRLTVL.

The chain employs TRBV11-2 and TRBJ2-1, with 13 bases identical to TRBD2. The CDR3 consists of 17 residues. The V gene's germline CDR1 is SGHAT and CDR2 FQNNGV. The junction had 13 bases not matched to a gene; V was cut back by 6 bases and J by 8 bases. The CDR3 spells CASSYPGLAGLGDEQFF. The CDR3 DNA follows: TGTGCCAGCAGTTACCCGGGACTAGCGGGATTGGGGGATGAGCAGTTCTTC.

This sequence joins TRBV9 and TRBJ2-7; 9 nucleotides agree with TRBD2. J lost 0 bases, V lost 0 bases, and 1 base had no gene match. The CDR3 has 15 residues. Germline V gene data show CDR1 as SGDLS and CDR2 as YYNGEE. As DNA, the CDR3 is TGTGCCAGCAGCGTAGGACTAGCGGACTCCTACGAGCAGTACTTC. Its protein product is CASSVGLADSYEQYF.

This chain connects TRBV18 to TRBJ2-3; TRBD2 matches 9 bases. The CDR3 contains 15 residues. Trimming took 2 bases from V and 2 from J; bases not matched to a gene: 2. The germline V gene encodes CDR1 KGHSH and CDR2 LQKENI. The chain's CDR3 is CASSPTSGYTDTQYF. CDR3 sequence (DNA): TGTGCCAGCTCACCAACTAGCGGGTACACAGATACGCAGTATTTT.

The chain couples TRBV30 to TRBJ2-7, with TRBD1 matching 7 bases. In germline, CDR1 is GTSNPN, CDR2 SVGIG (reference sequence). Trimming cost V 7 bases and J 2 bases; bases outside gene matches: 5. The CDR3 runs 12 residues. CDR3 protein: CALTGSPYEQYF. The CDR3 coding sequence is TGTGCCTTGACAGGGAGCCCCTACGAGCAGTACTTC.

The V gene is TRBV19, the J gene TRBJ2-7; 11 positions agree with TRBD2. The CDR3 loop spans 15 amino acids. Germline values: CDR1 LNHDA, CDR2 SQIVND (reference sequence). V gave up 3 bases and J gave up 3 bases; unmatched junction bases: 4. CDR3 protein: CASSIALAGGYEQYF. The CDR3 DNA reads as TGTGCCAGTAGTATCGCCCTAGCGGGAGGCTACGAGCAGTACTTC.

The chain has TRBV2 and TRBJ1-1; D call uncertain. The CDR3 runs to 15 residues. Between the trimmed V and J ends, which lost 2 bases and 2 bases, there was a span of 12 bases. Per germline, CDR1 SNHLY and CDR2 FYNNEI. CDR3 sequence (DNA): TGTGCCAGCAGTGAATTTCGGAACTCAAACACTGAAGCTTTCTTT. Protein: CASSEFRNSNTEAFF.

This chain uses TRBV6-5 with TRBJ1-3; no reliable D call. The germline V and J ends were trimmed by 4 bases and 9 bases, with 19 bases remaining between them. Looked up from germline, CDR1 is MNHEY and CDR2 is SVGAGI. The CDR3 covers 15 residues. This CDR3 reads CASSSPREDETTIYF. The CDR3 nucleotides read TGTGCCAGCAGTTCCCCCCGGGAAGACGAAACCACCATATATTTT.

The rearrangement links TRBV6-4 to TRBJ2-3; a weak D match, TRBD2 (6 bases). From germline, CDR1 is MRHNA and CDR2 SNTAGT. The CDR3 extends over 14 amino acids. Trimming stripped 7 bases from V and 0 bases from J, with 11 bases between. The CDR3 spells CASKGAGSTDTQYF. The DNA for the CDR3 is TGTGCCAGCAAGGGTGCGGGGAGCACAGATACGCAGTATTTT.